Listed below are T cell receptor beta chains from one sample, sequenced in a study of T cells in Graves' hyperthyroidism and ophthalmopathy. TCRdb used MiXCR to reprocess the multiplex PCR reads, holding one entry per CDR3 protein. Here the sample spans 700,000 to 850,000 distinct CDR3 sequences, about a third being singletons. Sequenced: blood. The receptors stem from a woman aged 40 to 49 with Graves' hyperthyroidism. CDR3s leave out the opening cysteine and the closing phenylalanine or tryptophan. Size is stated for part of the rows, as once, few or many counts, or as a class when the clone is expanded.

v_call	cdr3_length	j_call	clone_size	cdr3_aa
TRBV7-2	15	TRBJ1-6	.	ASSQDSSELGISPLH
TRBV7-9	14	TRBJ2-5	many	ASSLGGRARQETQY
TRBV5-4	12	TRBJ1-2	.	ASSDGGTAYGYT
TRBV6-5	12	TRBJ1-3	.	ASSSRDRGNTIY
TRBV4-1	14	TRBJ1-5	.	ASSQPGGRSNQPQH
TRBV7-9	9	TRBJ2-7	many	ASSFLGEQY
TRBV7-8	13	TRBJ2-7	many	ASSPRLLSSYEQY
TRBV29-1	11	TRBJ1-2	.	SVERQEYYGYT
TRBV4-3	15	TRBJ2-5	.	ASSQETVAVRGETQY
TRBV3-1	10	TRBJ2-5	few	ASSAQEETQY
TRBV15	15	TRBJ2-7	few	ATSRGGSQGGHYEQY
TRBV29-1	12	TRBJ2-5	.	SVDDGTGGETQY
TRBV10-3	9	TRBJ1-1	.	AIKRAEGAA
TRBV7-2	14	TRBJ2-7	many	ASSSSGTGGVEEQY
TRBV19	11	TRBJ1-2	.	ASSEGQIYGYT
TRBV13	15	TRBJ1-1	.	ASSFVRDRESSTEAF
TRBV20-1	12	TRBJ2-5	many	SPTGTSSQETQY
TRBV10-1	13	TRBJ2-2	many	ASSVGTPNTGELF
TRBV4-2	12	TRBJ2-2	.	ASSPSPNTGELF
TRBV10-3	13	TRBJ1-1	.	AISDSSGLNTEAF
TRBV29-1	14	TRBJ2-5	many	SVVGVPQTGKETQY
TRBV7-2	14	TRBJ1-6	.	ASSHLQALGKSPLH
TRBV6-6	13	TRBJ1-5	.	ASRPSDGKNQPQH
TRBV5-1	13	TRBJ2-5	.	ASSFNPSQEETQY
TRBV7-7	14	TRBJ2-5	few	ASSLAAGPSQETQY
TRBV2	14	TRBJ1-2	.	ASSPRRDRESGGYT
TRBV9	15	TRBJ2-5	.	ASSVGLAVLQQETQY
TRBV24-1	10	TRBJ2-7	.	ATSDLEWEQY
TRBV7-9	15	TRBJ2-2	many	ASSSPGTSGSTGELF
TRBV7-2	12	TRBJ1-2	many	ASSRPGQSYGYT
TRBV12-5	13	TRBJ1-2	.	ASGLGERQVWGYT
TRBV29-1	9	TRBJ1-2	.	SEGRNYGYT
TRBV2	12	TRBJ1-5	many	ASSYGQVNQPQH
TRBV4-3	13	TRBJ1-2	many	ASSQDQADWDGYT
TRBV15	14	TRBJ1-6	.	ATSRDLAPDNSRLH
TRBV2	13	TRBJ1-5	.	ASLSWTGPNQPQH
TRBV2	13	TRBJ1-6	.	ASSWMRTGESPLH
TRBV7-9	13	TRBJ2-1	few	ASSAGLAGYNEQF
TRBV2	14	TRBJ1-3	many	ASNPRWTYSGNTIY
TRBV4-3	14	TRBJ2-7	.	ASSPLAGGRVYEQY
TRBV30	11	TRBJ1-5	.	AWSVGEAQPQH
TRBV15	11	TRBJ2-5	many	ATGGFPQETQY
TRBV10-2	13	TRBJ2-1	.	ASSEPGVAYNEQF
TRBV7-9	14	TRBJ2-5	.	ASSQAWGGAGETQY
TRBV29-1	10	TRBJ2-3	.	SGGTLEDTQY
TRBV10-3	11	TRBJ1-5	many	AISESEDQPQH
TRBV27	13	TRBJ1-6	.	ATRSLVSYNSPLH
TRBV2	12	TRBJ2-7	few	ASRDSGASYEQY
TRBV6-6	12	TRBJ1-6	few	ASSHHLLNSPLH
TRBV6-5	12	TRBJ2-7	few	ASSYSIFRDEQY
TRBV5-5	15	TRBJ1-3	.	ASSLEGGWTAGNTIY
TRBV5-5	17	TRBJ2-6	few	ASSSQSGGVETGANVLT
TRBV7-6	14	TRBJ2-2	many	ASSLAGTENTGELF
TRBV15	13	TRBJ2-2	many	ATSDRVKDTGELF
TRBV19	13	TRBJ2-3	.	ASSISPRGGDTQY